The T cell receptor (beta chain) under discussion was sequenced for a study of T cells in Graves' hyperthyroidism and ophthalmopathy. Study information: Peripheral blood was secured at the point of initial diagnosis, before any treatment.

Whole-study findings and limits: Researchers report that a 13 V-J model separated ophthalmopathy from stable hyperthyroidism.

This clonotype was counted a few times. Its antigen is unidentified. RNA transcripts yielded amplified TCR beta CDR3 regions. Using the HTBI primer set, a first-round RT-PCR was run on the TCR CDR3. TCRdb redid the calling of the multiplex PCR reads with MiXCR, one entry per CDR3 protein. Among over 250,000 distinct CDR3 sequences listed, 20% to 25% were seen once. The CDR3 contains 14 residues. The germline gives CDR1 DFQATT, CDR2 SNEGSKA (reference sequence). V trimming: 5 bases; J trimming: 5 bases; junction bases outside the gene matches: 8. Enrolled ophthalmopathy patients presented with a Clinical Activity Score of at least 3, a NOSPECS grade of at least 4, and disease duration under 3 months. Based on clinical symptoms, serum thyroxine and TRAb, thyroid ultrasound and orbital computed tomography, diagnoses were reached.

This chain links TRBV20-1 with TRBJ2-7; 11 bases map to TRBD1. The sequenced sample consisted of blood. The receptor was isolated from a young man with Graves' ophthalmopathy. The DNA of the CDR3 is TGCAGTGCTTTTAGCCGGGACAGGGGGAACGAGCAGTACTTC. Its protein is CSAFSRDRGNEQYF.